Included here is one T cell receptor beta chain sequence, with context. Using immunoSEQ multiplex PCR, the repertoire was profiled, and TCRdb retains in-frame clones only, with some absent. In the table there are 100,000 to 150,000 clones, about 90% of which are singletons. Germline loops: CDR1 MNHEY, CDR2 SMNVEV (reference sequence). With 2 bases removed from V and 7 bases from J, the gap between germline ends came to 24 bases. This CDR3 contains 17 residues. The sample is drawn from a study of control samples from healthy donors and cancer patients. Sample: blood. The receptor was isolated from a man between 18 and 29 years old in good health. The chain uses TRBV27 and TRBJ2-7; tentative D call: TRBD2 (7 bases). As DNA, the CDR3 is TGTGCCAGCAGTTTAGTGGGGGGCGGGGGAGGGCCCCGGGAGCAGTACTTC. This translates into CASSLVGGGGGPREQYF.